The 8 T cell receptor beta chains in this list originate from one sample, sequenced in a study of CD8 T cells in Susac syndrome. The authors reverse transcribed roughly 0.5 to 1 ug RNA with random hexamers. A single record per CDR3 protein comes from TCRdb applying MiXCR to the immunoSEQ multiplex PCR reads. This table has about 140,000 distinct CDR3 sequences, more than 85% appearing once. Sequencing was carried out using CD4+ T cells from PBMCs. The receptor source for this set is a human donor with Susac syndrome.

This clonotype was seen only once. This chain joins TRBV7-2 and TRBJ2-1, with 7 bases identical to TRBD2. CDR3 length: 15 residues. The germline gives CDR1 SGHTA, CDR2 FQGNSA. J was trimmed by 7 bases and V by 0 bases; bases with no gene match: 6. The chain's CDR3 is CASSLAAGDWNEQFF. The CDR3 DNA reads as TGTGCCAGCAGCTTAGCGGCGGGAGATTGGAATGAGCAGTTCTTC.

This rearrangement joins TRBV11-2 to TRBJ1-1, with D unclear. Trimming removed 2 bases at V and 5 bases at J, with 12 bases between. The CDR3 runs 14 residues. CDR1 and CDR2 from the germline V gene are SGHAT and FQNNGV. The CDR3 bases are TGTGCCAGCAGCTTATTGGCTAGTGGGACTGAAGCTTTCTTT. Amino acid sequence: CASSLLASGTEAFF. Full variable domain (remainder filled in from reference TRBV11-2 and TRBJ1-1): EAGVAQSPRYKIIEKRQSVAFWCNPISGHATLYWYQQILGQGPKLLIQFQNNGVVDDSQLPKDRFSAERLKGVDSTLKIQPAKLEDSAVYLCASSLLASGTEAFFGQGTRLTVV.

This clonotype was observed a single time. J is TRBJ1-1 and V is TRBV20-1, with TRBD1 identical over 11 bases. The CDR3 loop spans 17 amino acids. Per the germline V gene, CDR1 is DFQATT and CDR2 is SNEGSKA (reference sequence). Trimming cost V 3 bases and J 1 base; bases outside gene matches: 10. The CDR3 loop is CSARAAPGQGENTEAFF. CDR3 nucleotide sequence: TGCAGTGCTAGGGCGGCACCGGGACAGGGGGAGAACACTGAAGCTTTCTTT.

CDR3 sequence reads: CSARDLLMGVGEQFF. The DNA of the CDR3 is TGCAGTGCTAGAGATCTCTTGATGGGGGTTGGTGAGCAGTTCTTC. V and J are TRBV20-1 and TRBJ2-1; the D call may be TRBD1 or TRBD2 (5 bases each). Trimming pared 0 bases from V and 9 bases from J, leaving 18 bases between. The CDR3 is made up of 15 amino acids. Germline V lookup: CDR1 DFQATT, CDR2 SNEGSKA (reference sequence).

J is TRBJ2-5 and V is TRBV12-3 or TRBV12-4, with a weak D call TRBD1 (5 bases). V lost 7 bases and J lost 7, with 16 bases in between. The CDR3 consists of 13 residues. CDR3 coding DNA: TGTGCCAGCAACCCGACAGATACGGGGACCCAGTACTTC. Translated, it gives CASNPTDTGTQYF.

The chain uses TRBV6-2 or TRBV6-3 and TRBJ1-2; D not resolved. Germline CDR1 and CDR2: MNHEY and SVGEGT. V was cut by 6 bases and J by 8 bases, with 16 bases left in between. This CDR3 contains 13 residues. The CDR3 protein is CASRLDKVEGYTF. The CDR3 nucleotides read TGTGCCAGCAGACTCGACAAGGTAGAGGGCTACACCTTC.

The chain combines TRBV15 with TRBJ2-5; a possible D gene is TRBD1 (5 bases). The CDR3 totals 14 residues. V was clipped by 4 bases and J by 3 bases, with 12 bases between them. CDR1 is LNHNV and CDR2 is YYDKDF in the germline V gene (reference sequence). CDR3 sequence (DNA): TGTGCCACCAGCATCGGCGGCAGGGAAGAGACCCAGTACTTC. As protein: CATSIGGREETQYF.

The V gene is TRBV18, the J gene TRBJ1-4; perhaps TRBD1 as D (6 bases). V lost 2 bases, J lost 8 bases, and 12 bases lay in between. The CDR3 runs 14 residues. From germline, CDR1 is KGHSH and CDR2 LQKENI. DNA for the CDR3: TGTGCCAGCTCACCAGGACAGCCTAGGGAAAAACTGTTTTTT. It yields the protein CASSPGQPREKLFF.